This entry lists 22 T cell receptor beta chains sequenced from one sample in a study of technical replicates of blood from a few donors. Profiled with immunoSEQ multiplex PCR; TCRdb holds only in-frame clones, not every one. The sample records some 56,000 clones, about 95% being singletons. Input material: PBMCs. Every receptor here comes from a human donor in good health. Some clones in this sample may be carry-over from other donors' samples.

This chain links TRBV7-3 with TRBJ1-2; D is perhaps TRBD1 (5 bases). The V and J ends lost 1 base and 2 bases respectively, with 5 bases between them. Germline CDR1 and CDR2: SGHTA and FQGTGA. This CDR3 spans 13 amino acids. CDR3 in amino acids: CASSLKGNYGYTF. The CDR3 nucleotides read TGTGCCAGCAGCTTAAAGGGGAACTATGGCTACACCTTC. The variable domain in full, completed from reference TRBV7-3 and TRBJ1-2, reads GAGVSQTPSNKVTEKGKYVELRCDPISGHTALYWYRQSLGQGPEFLIYFQGTGAADDSGLPNDRFFAVRPEGSVSTLKIQRTERGDSAVYLCASSLKGNYGYTFGSGTRLTVV.

V is TRBV6-6 and J is TRBJ1-5, with 8 nucleotides matching TRBD1. The V segment lost 6 bases and the J segment 5 bases; nucleotides outside the gene matches: 3. The CDR3 spans 13 residues. CDR1 MNHNY and CDR2 SVGAGI come from the germline V gene (reference sequence). CDR3 nucleotide sequence: TGTGCCAGCAGGGGACAGGTACATCAGCCCCAGCATTTT. It specifies CASRGQVHQPQHF.

The rearrangement links TRBV6-4 to TRBJ2-5; 12 nucleotides line up with TRBD2. V was clipped by 0 bases and J by 4 bases; unmatched bases: 12. Germline CDR1 and CDR2: MRHNA and SNTAGT. The CDR3 consists of 19 residues. This chain's CDR3 is CASSDSRGASGRAAETQYF. Written as DNA, the CDR3 is TGTGCCAGCAGTGACTCGAGGGGGGCTAGCGGGAGGGCAGCAGAGACCCAGTACTTC.

V and J are TRBV12-1 and TRBJ1-6. TRBV12-1 is a pseudogene. This CDR3 spans 16 amino acids. The CDR3 is CASIPTRGEVNSPLHF. In DNA, the CDR3 is TGTGCCAGCATCCCGACCCGGGGGGAGGTTAATTCACCCCTCCACTTT.

This clone has just one count. The chain uses TRBV9 and TRBJ2-6; TRBD1 matches at 7 bases. Germline lookup yields CDR1 SGDLS and CDR2 YYNGEE. CDR3 length equals 16 residues. The J segment lost 0 bases and the V segment lost 0 bases, leaving 0 bases of the junction unmatched. This chain's CDR3 is CASSVGQGSGANVLTF. CDR3 coding DNA: TGTGCCAGCAGCGTAGGACAGGGCTCTGGGGCCAACGTCCTGACTTTC.

The J gene is TRBJ2-2, the V gene TRBV7-2; 14 positions match TRBD2. Trimming cost V 5 bases and J 6 bases; bases outside gene matches: 5. The CDR3 sequence is 16 residues long. Germline V gives CDR1 SGHTA, CDR2 FQGNSA. This CDR3 reads CASSQQGLAGAGELFF. The CDR3 DNA reads TGTGCCAGCAGCCAGCAGGGACTAGCGGGAGCCGGGGAGCTGTTTTTT.

The V gene is TRBV11-2, the J gene TRBJ1-1; D is unclear. The CDR3 extends over 13 amino acids. V lost 4 bases to trimming and J lost 1 base, with 7 bases between them. The V gene's germline CDR1 is SGHAT and CDR2 FQNNGV. Here the CDR3 DNA reads TGTGCCAGCAGCTCGACACAGAACACTGAAGCTTTCTTT. This sequence encodes CASSSTQNTEAFF.

This chain connects TRBV9 to TRBJ2-1; 8 bases fit TRBD2. The CDR3 is made up of 17 amino acids. CDR1 is SGDLS, CDR2 YYNGEE, per germline. V was clipped by 6 bases and J by 7 bases; unmatched bases: 18. CDR3 coding DNA: TGTGCCAGCACCTTCTATGGGACTAGTGGTTTGTGGAATGAGCAGTTCTTC. Translation gives CASTFYGTSGLWNEQFF.

This chain links TRBV27 with TRBJ2-1, with 8 bases aligning to TRBD1. Germline V gene lookup returns CDR1 MNHEY and CDR2 SMNVEV (reference sequence). With 2 bases clipped from V and 0 bases from J, the junction kept 12 bases outside the gene matches. The CDR3 has 19 residues. The CDR3 DNA follows: TGTGCCAGCAGTTTAAAATCTGGGACAGGATGGAGCTCCTACAATGAGCAGTTCTTC. Protein: CASSLKSGTGWSSYNEQFF.

Only a few counts were recorded for this clone. The chain couples TRBV30 to TRBJ1-2; D perhaps matches TRBD1 (6 bases). The ends were cut back, 4 bases at V and 5 bases at J, with 8 bases in the middle. CDR1 is GTSNPN and CDR2 is SVGIG in the germline V gene (reference sequence). CDR3 size: 11 residues. The CDR3 loop is CAWTQGYGYTF. CDR3 nucleotides: TGTGCCTGGACACAGGGTTATGGCTACACCTTC.

This clone has just one count. The chain couples TRBV5-1 to TRBJ2-6; D possibly corresponds to TRBD2 (5 bases). The CDR3 is 15 residues long. Germline lookup yields CDR1 SGHRS and CDR2 YFSETQ. V was trimmed by 1 base and J by 3 bases, leaving 8 bases between them. The CDR3 sequence: CASSLTGGGANVLTF. The CDR3 bases are TGCGCCAGCAGCTTGACTGGAGGTGGGGCCAACGTCCTGACTTTC.

The chain couples TRBV10-3 to TRBJ2-7; 10 positions match TRBD2. Germline loops: CDR1 ENHRY, CDR2 SYGVKD. The CDR3 is 14 amino acids. The V gene end was trimmed by 10 bases and the J gene end by 7 bases; junction bases not matched to a gene: 13. This CDR3 reads CATRPLAGVREQYF. The CDR3 nucleotides are TGTGCCACCCGCCCCCTAGCGGGAGTTCGGGAGCAGTACTTC.

The CDR3 here is CASSQEGGTGGHEQYF. DNA for the CDR3: TGTGCCAGCAGCCAAGAGGGTGGAACAGGGGGGCACGAGCAGTACTTC. The chain recombines TRBV14 with TRBJ2-7; 8 nucleotides line up with TRBD1. This CDR3 is built from 16 residues. Germline V gives CDR1 SGHDN, CDR2 FVKESK. The J segment lost 5 bases and the V segment lost 0 bases, leaving 9 bases of the junction unmatched.

The gene calls are TRBV4-1 and TRBJ1-6, with D possibly being TRBD1 (5 bases). Trimming removed 4 bases at V and 17 bases at J, with 18 bases between. CDR1 is MGHRA and CDR2 is YSYEKL in the germline V gene. The CDR3 contains 13 residues. The CDR3 nucleotides read TGCGCCAGCAGCCCGGGTGGCAGGGAGGCCGTCCACTTT. This codes for CASSPGGREAVHF.

In DNA, the CDR3 is TGCGCCAGCAGCCTCCGGGCTAGCGGTGACGGGGAGCTGTTTTTT. Its translation is CASSLRASGDGELFF. The chain uses TRBV4-1 and TRBJ2-2; 7 positions agree with TRBD2. The trim removed 4 bases at V and 7 bases at J, leaving 9 bases unmatched. In germline, CDR1 is MGHRA, CDR2 YSYEKL. This CDR3 is built from 15 residues.

The chain links TRBV6-5 to TRBJ1-2; 7 nucleotides match TRBD1. The CDR3 extends over 14 amino acids. Trimming removed 5 bases from V and 3 bases from J; junction bases left unmatched: 6. The germline CDR1 and CDR2 sequences are MNHEY and SVGAGI. For the CDR3, the DNA is TGTGCCAGCAGTCAATTCCAGGGGGACTATGGCTACACCTTC. It is translated as CASSQFQGDYGYTF.

V and J are TRBV11-2 and TRBJ2-2; maybe TRBD2 (6 bases). The CDR3 extends over 14 amino acids. Germline CDR1 is SGHAT and CDR2 is FQNNGV. Trimming shortened V by 3 bases and J by 4 bases, and 9 bases separated the two germline ends. CDR3 protein: CASSFVGGTGELFF. The CDR3, as DNA: TGTGCCAGCAGCTTTGTCGGGGGCACCGGGGAGCTGTTTTTT.

The chain is built from TRBV5-1 and TRBJ1-2; TRBD1 agrees at 11 bases. The CDR3 spans 14 residues. Germline CDR1 SGHRS, CDR2 YFSETQ. The J segment lost 8 bases and the V segment lost 4 bases, leaving 7 bases of the junction unmatched. DNA of the CDR3: TGCGCCAGCAGCCGGGACAGGGGGACCTGGGGCTACACCTTC. It codes for CASSRDRGTWGYTF.

V gene TRBV7-2 combines with J gene TRBJ1-6, with 9 bases identical to TRBD1. The germline V gene has CDR1 SGHTA and CDR2 FQGNSA. Trimming at V came to 8 bases and at J to 8 bases, leaving 4 bases not matched to a gene. The CDR3 is 13 amino acids. This CDR3 reads CASGGQGYSPLHF. The CDR3 coding sequence is TGTGCCAGCGGGGGACAGGGTTATTCACCCCTCCACTTT.

V is TRBV11-2 and J is TRBJ1-2, with a weak D call TRBD1 (5 bases). The length of the CDR3 is 15 residues. The V gene lost 1 base and the J gene lost 8 bases, with 17 bases spanning the gap. Germline loops: CDR1 SGHAT, CDR2 FQNNGV. The CDR3 bases are TGTGCCAGCAGCTTAGCCCCCGGGGACTTTAGAGGCTACACCTTC. As protein: CASSLAPGDFRGYTF.

The V and J genes are TRBV7-7 and TRBJ2-7; TRBD2 agrees at 13 bases. V trimming: 5 bases; J trimming: 5 bases; junction bases outside the gene matches: 9. The CDR3 extends over 16 amino acids. The germline V gene has CDR1 SSHAT and CDR2 FNYEAQ (reference sequence). The CDR3: CASSARLAGGWNEQYF. For the CDR3, the DNA is TGTGCCAGCAGCGCCCGACTAGCGGGAGGTTGGAACGAGCAGTACTTC.

The CDR3: CAWSIDFYGYTF. CDR3 coding DNA: TGTGCCTGGAGTATAGACTTTTATGGCTACACCTTC. The rearrangement uses TRBV30 and TRBJ1-2; D call uncertain. Between the trimmed V and J ends, which lost 2 bases and 5 bases, there was a span of 9 bases. The CDR3 length is 12 residues. Germline assignment: CDR1 GTSNPN and CDR2 SVGIG (reference sequence).